This T cell receptor (beta chain) was retrieved from a study of blood T cell repertoires in COVID-19. The table lists this clone with a few counts. The germline V gene has CDR1 SGHTA and CDR2 FQGNSA. The CDR3 is made up of 14 amino acids. Trimming shortened V by 4 bases and J by 0 bases, and 10 bases separated the two germline ends. Original processing notes: Nucleated cell number was recorded as an estimate derived from reference gene primer amplification. Some clones are missing from TCRdb's copy, which holds only in-frame ones; the method was immunoSEQ multiplex PCR. V, J and clone size are taken as reported in that table, and D and trimming were inferred from the DNA itself. Here the sample spans 95,000 to 150,000 clones, 85% to 90% being singletons.

This clonotype was obtained from a woman in her fifties or sixties with active or convalescent COVID-19. The gene calls are TRBV7-2 and TRBJ2-7, with D tentatively TRBD1 (6 bases). Input material: peripheral blood. CDR3 loop: CASSSRGGSYEQYF. The CDR3 DNA follows: TGTGCCAGCAGCTCGAGAGGGGGCTCCTACGAGCAGTACTTC.